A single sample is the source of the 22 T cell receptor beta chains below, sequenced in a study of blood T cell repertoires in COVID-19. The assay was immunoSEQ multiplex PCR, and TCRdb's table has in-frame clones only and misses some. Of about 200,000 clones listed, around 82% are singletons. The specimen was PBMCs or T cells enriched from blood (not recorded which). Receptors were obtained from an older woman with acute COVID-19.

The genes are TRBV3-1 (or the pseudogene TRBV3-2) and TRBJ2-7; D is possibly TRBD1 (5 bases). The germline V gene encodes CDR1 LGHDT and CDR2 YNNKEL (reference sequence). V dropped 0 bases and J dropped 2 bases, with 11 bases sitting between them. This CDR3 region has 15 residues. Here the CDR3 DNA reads TGTGCCAGCAGCCAAGAAGCAGGGTCGCCCTACGAGCAGTACTTC. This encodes CASSQEAGSPYEQYF.

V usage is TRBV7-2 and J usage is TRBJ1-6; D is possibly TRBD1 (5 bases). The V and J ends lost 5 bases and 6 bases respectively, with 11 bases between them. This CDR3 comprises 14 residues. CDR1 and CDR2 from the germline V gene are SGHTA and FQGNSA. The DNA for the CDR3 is TGTGCCAGCAGCGCGACAGTGGTTAATTCACCCCTCCACTTT. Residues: CASSATVVNSPLHF.

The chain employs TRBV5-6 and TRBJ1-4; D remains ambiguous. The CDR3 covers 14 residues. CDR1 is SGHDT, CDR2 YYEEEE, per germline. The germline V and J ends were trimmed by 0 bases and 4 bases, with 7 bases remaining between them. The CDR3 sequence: CASSLVHRNEKLFF. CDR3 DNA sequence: TGTGCCAGCAGCTTGGTACACCGTAATGAAAAACTGTTTTTT.

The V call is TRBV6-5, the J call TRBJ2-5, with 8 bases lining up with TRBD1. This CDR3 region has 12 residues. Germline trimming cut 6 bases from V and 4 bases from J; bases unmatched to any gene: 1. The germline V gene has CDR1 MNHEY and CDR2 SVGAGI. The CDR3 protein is CASSGQGETQYF. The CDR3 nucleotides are TGTGCCAGCAGCGGACAGGGAGAGACCCAGTACTTC.

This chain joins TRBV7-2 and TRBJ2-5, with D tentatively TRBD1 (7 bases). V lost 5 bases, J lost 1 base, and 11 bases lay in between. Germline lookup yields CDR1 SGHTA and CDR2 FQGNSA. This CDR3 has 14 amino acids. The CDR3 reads CASSAGTAQETQYF. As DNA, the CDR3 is TGTGCCAGCAGCGCGGGGACAGCCCAAGAGACCCAGTACTTC. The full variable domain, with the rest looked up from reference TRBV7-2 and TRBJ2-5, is GAGVSQSPSNKVTEKGKDVELRCDPISGHTALYWYRQSLGQGLEFLIYFQGNSAPDKSGLPSDRFSAERTGGSVSTLTIQRTQQEDSAVYLCASSAGTAQETQYFGPGTRLLVL.

CDR3 nucleotide sequence: TGTGCCAGCAGCCAATCGCAGGTTGCTTTCCCCAAATCACCCCTCCACTTT. It encodes CASSQSQVAFPKSPLHF. The chain is built from TRBV14 and TRBJ1-6, with D unresolved. CDR3 length equals 17 residues. CDR1 SGHDN and CDR2 FVKESK come from the germline V gene. With 2 bases removed from V and 10 bases from J, the gap between germline ends came to 21 bases.

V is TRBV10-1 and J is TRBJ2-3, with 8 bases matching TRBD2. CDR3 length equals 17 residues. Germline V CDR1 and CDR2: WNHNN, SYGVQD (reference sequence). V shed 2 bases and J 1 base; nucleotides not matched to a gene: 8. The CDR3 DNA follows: TGCGCCAGCAGTGAGCGTGCACAGCGGGGGCGCACAGATACGCAGTATTTT. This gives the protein CASSERAQRGRTDTQYF.

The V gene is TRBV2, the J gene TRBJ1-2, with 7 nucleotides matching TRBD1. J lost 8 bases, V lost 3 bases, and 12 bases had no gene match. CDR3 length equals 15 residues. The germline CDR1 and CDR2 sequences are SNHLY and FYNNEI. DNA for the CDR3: TGTGCCAGCAGTGATAGTTGGGGGACAGTGGAAGGCTACACCTTC. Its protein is CASSDSWGTVEGYTF.

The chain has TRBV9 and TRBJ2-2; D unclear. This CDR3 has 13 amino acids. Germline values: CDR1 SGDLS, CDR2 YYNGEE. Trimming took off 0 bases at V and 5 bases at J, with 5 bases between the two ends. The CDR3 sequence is CASSVDRTGELFF. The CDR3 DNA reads TGTGCCAGCAGCGTAGATCGGACCGGGGAGCTGTTTTTT.

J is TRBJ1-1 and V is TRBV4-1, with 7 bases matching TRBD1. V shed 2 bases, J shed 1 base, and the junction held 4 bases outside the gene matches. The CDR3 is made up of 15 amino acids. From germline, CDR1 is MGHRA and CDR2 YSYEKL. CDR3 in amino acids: CASSQYGQANTEAFF. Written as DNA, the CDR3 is TGCGCCAGCAGCCAATATGGACAGGCGAACACTGAAGCTTTCTTT.

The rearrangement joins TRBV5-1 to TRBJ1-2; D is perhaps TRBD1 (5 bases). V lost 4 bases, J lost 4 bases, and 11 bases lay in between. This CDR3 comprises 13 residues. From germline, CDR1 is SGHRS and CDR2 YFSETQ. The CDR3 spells CASSLDSTYGYTF. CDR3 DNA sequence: TGCGCCAGCAGCCTAGACAGTACCTATGGCTACACCTTC.

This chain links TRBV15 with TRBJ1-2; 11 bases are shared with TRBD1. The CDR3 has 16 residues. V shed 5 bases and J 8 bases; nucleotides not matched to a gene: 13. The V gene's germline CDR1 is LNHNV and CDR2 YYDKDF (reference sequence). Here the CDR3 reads CATSPQRTGGAGGYTF. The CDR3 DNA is TGTGCCACCAGCCCCCAGAGGACAGGGGGCGCGGGGGGCTACACCTTC.

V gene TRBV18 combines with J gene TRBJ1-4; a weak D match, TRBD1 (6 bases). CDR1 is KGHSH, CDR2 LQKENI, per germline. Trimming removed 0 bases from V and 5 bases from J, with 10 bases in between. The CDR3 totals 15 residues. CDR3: CASSPPTGGNEKLFF. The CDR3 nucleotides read TGTGCCAGCTCACCACCGACAGGCGGGAATGAAAAACTGTTTTTT.

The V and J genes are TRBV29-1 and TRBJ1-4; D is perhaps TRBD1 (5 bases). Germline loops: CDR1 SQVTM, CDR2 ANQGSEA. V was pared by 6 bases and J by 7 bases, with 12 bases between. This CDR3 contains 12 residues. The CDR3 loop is CSVLQGSEKLFF. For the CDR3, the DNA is TGCAGCGTGCTGCAGGGTAGTGAAAAACTGTTTTTT.

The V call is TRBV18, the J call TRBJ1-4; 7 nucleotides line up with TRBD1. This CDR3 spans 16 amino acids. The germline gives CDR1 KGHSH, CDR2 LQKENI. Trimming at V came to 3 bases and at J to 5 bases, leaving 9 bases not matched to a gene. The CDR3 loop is CASSPQTGVGNEKLFF. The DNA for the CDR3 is TGTGCCAGCTCACCTCAAACAGGGGTTGGAAATGAAAAACTGTTTTTT.

This chain's CDR3 is CALGSGTALRDTQYF. Here the CDR3 DNA reads TGTGCCCTAGGGTCCGGGACTGCCCTTCGGGATACGCAGTATTTT. This chain uses TRBV5-4 with TRBJ2-3, with D perhaps TRBD2 (6 bases). The V end was cut by 10 bases, the J end by 6 bases, with 24 bases between. Germline V gene lookup returns CDR1 SGHNT and CDR2 YYREEE (reference sequence). The CDR3 extends over 15 amino acids.

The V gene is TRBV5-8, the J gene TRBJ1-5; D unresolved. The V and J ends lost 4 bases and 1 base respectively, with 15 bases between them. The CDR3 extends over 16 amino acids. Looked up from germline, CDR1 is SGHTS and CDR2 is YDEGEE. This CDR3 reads CASSRFGSGSNQPQHF. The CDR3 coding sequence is TGTGCCAGCAGCCGGTTCGGCTCAGGAAGCAATCAGCCCCAGCATTTT.

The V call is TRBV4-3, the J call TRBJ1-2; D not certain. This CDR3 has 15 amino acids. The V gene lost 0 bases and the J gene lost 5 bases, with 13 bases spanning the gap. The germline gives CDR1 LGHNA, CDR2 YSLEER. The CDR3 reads CASSQDRPGIYGYTF. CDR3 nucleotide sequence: TGCGCCAGCAGCCAAGATCGACCAGGAATTTATGGCTACACCTTC.

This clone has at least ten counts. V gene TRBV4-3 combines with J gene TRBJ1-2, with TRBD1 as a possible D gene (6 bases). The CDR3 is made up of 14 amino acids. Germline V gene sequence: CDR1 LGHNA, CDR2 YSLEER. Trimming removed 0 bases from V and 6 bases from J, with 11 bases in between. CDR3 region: CASSQDETGNGYTF. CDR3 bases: TGCGCCAGCAGCCAAGATGAAACAGGGAATGGCTACACCTTC.

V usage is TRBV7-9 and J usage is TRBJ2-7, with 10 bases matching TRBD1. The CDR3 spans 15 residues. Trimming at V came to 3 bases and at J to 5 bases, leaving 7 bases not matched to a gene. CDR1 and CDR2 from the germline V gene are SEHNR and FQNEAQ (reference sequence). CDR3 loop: CASSFFDRGLHEQYF. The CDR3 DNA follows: TGTGCCAGCAGCTTCTTCGACAGGGGGCTCCACGAGCAGTACTTC.

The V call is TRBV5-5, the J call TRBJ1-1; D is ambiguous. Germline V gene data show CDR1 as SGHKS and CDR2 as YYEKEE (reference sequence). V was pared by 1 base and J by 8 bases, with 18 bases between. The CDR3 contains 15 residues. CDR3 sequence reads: CASSLTIELHREAFF. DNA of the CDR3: TGTGCCAGCAGCTTGACGATCGAGCTTCACCGGGAAGCTTTCTTT.

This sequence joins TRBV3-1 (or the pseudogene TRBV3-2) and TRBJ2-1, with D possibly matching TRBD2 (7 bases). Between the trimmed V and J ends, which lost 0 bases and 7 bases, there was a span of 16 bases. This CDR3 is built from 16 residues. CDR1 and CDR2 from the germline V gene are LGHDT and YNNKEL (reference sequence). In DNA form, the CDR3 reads TGTGCCAGCAGCCAAGAAGGGTGGGGGGGCCAGAATGAGCAGTTCTTC. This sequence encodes CASSQEGWGGQNEQFF.